This T cell receptor (beta chain) was recorded in a study of T cells after yellow fever vaccination. Study-wide results and limits: Repertoires obtained by FACS sorting could include abundant clonotypes that entered as contaminants from the bulk population. Few clonotypes appeared in both CD4 and CD8 compartments.

TCRdb analysed the 5' RACE reads with MiXCR anew, one entry per CDR3 protein. The repertoire holds about 340,000 distinct CDR3 sequences, with 8.7% as singletons. The sample holds many counts of this clonotype. Its target is not known. CDR1 is SGHRS and CDR2 is YFSETQ in the germline V gene. The CDR3 runs 16 residues. V gave up 4 bases and J gave up 1 base; unmatched junction bases: 8. The sequences come from PBMCs, collected on the day of the first yellow fever vaccination. This chain connects TRBV5-1 to TRBJ2-3; TRBD1 matches 8 bases. The TCR comes from a man between 18 and 35 years old who received the YFV17D yellow fever vaccine. CDR3 DNA sequence: TGCGCCAGCAGCCTAACACCGGGACAGGGCACAGATACGCAGTATTTT. Translation: CASSLTPGQGTDTQYF.